A single sample is the source of the 10 T cell receptor beta chains below, sequenced in a study of T cell repertoires in cytomegalovirus infection. TCRdb itself ran the reads through MiXCR, one entry per CDR3 protein. The repertoire holds approximately 100,000 distinct CDR3 sequences, with roughly a quarter as singletons. The specimen was CD8+ T cells from PBMCs. The receptors stem from a human donor in good health (CMV status not recorded). Some clones in this sample may be carry-over from other donors' samples.

The J gene is TRBJ2-7, the V gene TRBV7-3, with D unclear. V was trimmed by 2 bases and J by 6 bases, leaving 8 bases between them. The CDR3 contains 12 residues. The germline V gene encodes CDR1 SGHTA and CDR2 FQGTGA. CDR3 in DNA: TGTGCCAGCAGCTTACGAGCTTTCGAGCAGTACTTC. Protein product: CASSLRAFEQYF.

This chain joins TRBV29-1 and TRBJ1-2; D call uncertain. CDR1 and CDR2 (germline): SQVTM, ANQGSEA. Deletions cut 7 bases from V and 2 bases from J, with 17 bases between. There are 14 residues in the CDR3. This CDR3 is CSDSPQEINYGYTF. In DNA form, the CDR3 reads TGCAGCGATAGCCCGCAGGAAATCAACTATGGCTACACCTTC.

This clonotype was seen only a few times. The chain employs TRBV19 and TRBJ2-1, with 7 bases identical to TRBD2. The CDR3 extends over 13 amino acids. V dropped 5 bases and J dropped 9; count of bases not matched to a gene: 7. Germline loops: CDR1 LNHDA, CDR2 SQIVND (reference sequence). CDR3 sequence reads: CASSFSTSSEQFF. The CDR3 DNA reads TGTGCCAGTAGTTTCTCGACTAGCAGTGAGCAGTTCTTC.

The table lists this clonotype with a few counts. CDR3: CASEPGLGTYNEQFF. The CDR3 region has the DNA TGTGCCAGCGAACCGGGACTAGGCACCTACAATGAGCAGTTCTTC. The rearrangement joins TRBV5-6 to TRBJ2-1; 8 positions match TRBD2. The CDR3 length is 15 residues. The J segment lost 2 bases and the V segment lost 7 bases, leaving 8 bases of the junction unmatched. Germline-derived CDR1 and CDR2 are SGHDT and YYEEEE.

V and J are TRBV7-9 and TRBJ2-3; 8 bases agree with TRBD2. V shed 3 bases, J shed 2 bases, and the junction held 7 bases outside the gene matches. The CDR3 totals 16 residues. Germline V gene sequence: CDR1 SEHNR, CDR2 FQNEAQ (reference sequence). The CDR3 region has the DNA TGTGCCAGCAGCTTTCGGGGGGGCGATTCCACAGATACGCAGTATTTT. It is translated as CASSFRGGDSTDTQYF.

The chain links TRBV6-5 to TRBJ2-5; 10 bases are shared with TRBD2. The CDR3 consists of 15 residues. Losses at the gene ends were 7 bases for V and 4 bases for J; bases not matched to a gene: 9. CDR1 is MNHEY and CDR2 is SVGAGI in the germline V gene. The CDR3 DNA reads TGTGCCAGCACCTCCAGCGGGGGGGCGGGAGAGACCCAGTACTTC. Protein product: CASTSSGGAGETQYF.

This clonotype was found many times. V gene TRBV28 combines with J gene TRBJ2-2, with 13 bases fitting TRBD2. In germline, CDR1 is MDHEN, CDR2 SYDVKM. J gave up 1 base and V 5 bases, and 7 bases lay outside the gene matches. The CDR3 consists of 18 residues. Here the CDR3 DNA reads TGTGCCAGCAGTACCATGAGGACTAGCGGGAGGAACACCGGGGAGCTGTTTTTT. Protein product: CASSTMRTSGRNTGELFF.

This clonotype occurred many times. The chain uses TRBV7-6 and TRBJ2-7; TRBD2 aligns across 13 bases. Per the germline V gene, CDR1 is SGHVS and CDR2 is FNYEAQ. The CDR3 is 15 residues long. The V gene end was trimmed by 5 bases and the J gene end by 5 bases; junction bases not matched to a gene: 6. The CDR3: CASSARTSGSDEQYF. DNA for the CDR3: TGTGCCAGCAGCGCCCGGACTAGCGGGAGCGACGAGCAGTACTTC.

This clonotype has more than one count but fewer than ten. This chain uses TRBV7-9 with TRBJ1-1; D perhaps matches TRBD1 (6 bases). This CDR3 spans 15 amino acids. Germline CDR1 and CDR2: SEHNR and FQNEAQ (reference sequence). V shed 5 bases and J shed 1 base, with 14 bases lying between them. The CDR3 DNA follows: TGTGCCAGCAGCCCCCCCTGGACAGCGAACACTGAAGCTTTCTTT. It codes for CASSPPWTANTEAFF. Using reference TRBV7-9 and TRBJ1-1 for the parts outside the CDR3, the full variable domain is DTGVSQNPRHKITKRGQNVTFRCDPISEHNRLYWYRQTLGQGPEFLTYFQNEAQLEKSRLLSDRFSAERPKGSFSTLEIQRTEQGDSAMYLCASSPPWTANTEAFFGQGTRLTVV.

This clonotype was seen only a few times. The chain links TRBV5-5 to TRBJ2-5, with 8 bases identical to TRBD1. Germline lookup yields CDR1 SGHKS and CDR2 YYEKEE (reference sequence). The CDR3 is made up of 16 amino acids. Trimming took 4 bases from V and 5 from J; bases not matched to a gene: 13. The CDR3 spells CASSPTGQGGLETQYF. The CDR3 bases are TGTGCCAGCAGCCCCACCGGACAGGGCGGATTGGAGACCCAGTACTTC. Together with reference TRBV5-5 and TRBJ2-5, the CDR3 gives the full variable domain: DAGVTQSPTHLIKTRGQQVTLRCSPISGHKSVSWYQQVLGQGPQFIFQYYEKEERGRGNFPDRFSARQFPNYSSELNVNALLLGDSALYLCASSPTGQGGLETQYFGPGTRLLVL.